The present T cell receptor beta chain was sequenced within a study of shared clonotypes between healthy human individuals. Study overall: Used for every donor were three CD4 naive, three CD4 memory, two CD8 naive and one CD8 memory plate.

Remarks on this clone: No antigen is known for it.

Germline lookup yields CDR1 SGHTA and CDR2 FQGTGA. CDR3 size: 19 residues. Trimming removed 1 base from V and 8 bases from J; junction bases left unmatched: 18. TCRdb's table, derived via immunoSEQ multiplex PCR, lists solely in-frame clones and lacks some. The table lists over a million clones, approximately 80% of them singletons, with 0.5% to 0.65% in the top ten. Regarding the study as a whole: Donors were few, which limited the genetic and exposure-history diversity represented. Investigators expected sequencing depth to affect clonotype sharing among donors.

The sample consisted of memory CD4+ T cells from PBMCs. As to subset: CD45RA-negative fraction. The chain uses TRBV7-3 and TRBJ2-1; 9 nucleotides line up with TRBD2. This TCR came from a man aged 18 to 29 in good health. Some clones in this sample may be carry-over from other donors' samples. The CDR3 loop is CASSLKPLGGSGSADEQFF. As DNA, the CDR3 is TGTGCCAGCAGCTTAAAACCCCTCGGTGGTAGCGGGAGTGCGGATGAGCAGTTCTTC.